The entry below gives a single T cell receptor (beta chain) sequence along with its context. Participant-reported clinical history was the basis for cohort assignment. Original handling: Estimates of nucleated cell counts were drawn from the amplification of reference gene primers. Sequencing used immunoSEQ multiplex PCR; TCRdb keeps in-frame clones, though not all of them. The V and J calls and the clone size are those of that table, but D and trimming were determined from the DNA. Here the sample spans roughly 190,000 clones, about 81% being singletons. The data originate from a study of blood T cell repertoires in COVID-19. Study-level background: Samples representing acute and convalescent COVID-19 were sourced from the United States, Italy and Spain. T cells, B-cell-depleted T cells, or PBMCs provided the cDNA or gDNA that served as material.

The CDR3 has 12 residues. Between the trimmed V and J ends, which lost 4 bases and 3 bases, there was a span of 8 bases. Germline V CDR1 and CDR2: SGHRS, YFSETQ. The clonotype comes from a woman aged 25 to 39 who had recovered from COVID-19. The genes are TRBV5-1 and TRBJ2-7; D gene ambiguous. The sequencing input was PBMCs or T cells enriched from blood (not recorded which). Here the CDR3 DNA reads TGCGCCAGCAGCCCCCAGAACTACGAGCAGTACTTC. The encoded protein is CASSPQNYEQYF. The entire variable domain, with the rest obtained from reference TRBV5-1 and TRBJ2-7, is as follows: KAGVTQTPRYLIKTRGQQVTLSCSPISGHRSVSWYQQTPGQGLQFLFEYFSETQRNKGNFPGRFSGRQFSNSRSEMNVSTLELGDSALYLCASSPQNYEQYFGPGTRLTVT.